Listed below are T cell receptor beta chains from one sample, sequenced in a study of T cells after yellow fever vaccination. TCRdb ran MiXCR on the 5' RACE reads and lists one entry per CDR3 protein. Of roughly 500,000 distinct CDR3 sequences in the sample, 15% to 20% are singletons; the top ten hold more than 13%. Sample: PBMCs, taken 15 days after the yellow fever booster vaccination. Receptors were obtained from a man aged 30 to 39 who received the YFV17D yellow fever vaccine. CDR3s include the opening cysteine and the closing phenylalanine or tryptophan. For some rows the clone size is stated as once, few or many, or as a class when expanded; others skip it.

abundance: few; v_gene: TRBV7-9; CDR3aa: CASSLSAWDRQAYEQYF
abundance: few; v_gene: TRBV12-5; CDR3aa: CASGWEGNTGELFF
abundance: -; v_gene: TRBV5-1; CDR3aa: CASSFPSSGSGLETQYF
abundance: -; v_gene: TRBV6-1; CDR3aa: CASGHPFTGADEQYF
abundance: few; v_gene: TRBV5-1; CDR3aa: CASSMTSGRAYSETQYF
abundance: -; v_gene: TRBV3-1; CDR3aa: CASSRGLAGISTDTQYF
abundance: once; v_gene: TRBV3-1; CDR3aa: CASSSTPGNEQFF
abundance: -; v_gene: TRBV19; CDR3aa: CASSPDRGQFNQPQHF
abundance: few; v_gene: TRBV30; CDR3aa: CAWGRDLYEQYF
abundance: -; v_gene: TRBV6-5; CDR3aa: CASSYSTSGEGGELFF
abundance: -; v_gene: TRBV12-5; CDR3aa: CASGLGQRGINEQFF
abundance: -; v_gene: TRBV6-2/TRBV6-3; CDR3aa: CASSRQGPYNEQFF
abundance: few; v_gene: TRBV20-1; CDR3aa: CSAPLWPEQYF
abundance: -; v_gene: TRBV7-2; CDR3aa: CASSHFDRPETQYF